This T cell receptor beta chain was sequenced in a study of control samples from healthy donors and cancer patients. Using immunoSEQ multiplex PCR, the repertoire was profiled, and TCRdb retains in-frame clones only, with some absent. Of more than 95,000 clones in the sample, approximately 89% were seen once. Per the germline V gene, CDR1 is MNHEY and CDR2 is SVGAGI. Deletions cut 2 bases from V and 8 bases from J, with 15 bases between. The CDR3 runs 14 residues. The count of this clone is one. This clonotype originated in a man in his 60s in good health. Sample: blood. This chain connects TRBV6-5 to TRBJ1-2; D is unclear. CDR3 in DNA: TGTGCCAGCAGTTACAACTGGGCTACGGAAGGCTACACCTTC. This encodes CASSYNWATEGYTF.